Sequencing of this TCR beta chain was carried out in a study of cytomegalovirus exposure and HLA in healthy donors. A note on this clone: Compared with germline, one end of the junction differs, possibly owing to a read error.

There are 15 residues in the CDR3. Per germline, CDR1 MNHEY and CDR2 SVGAGI. The PCR was carried out with 60 Vbeta primers and 13 Jbeta primers. The assay was immunoSEQ multiplex PCR, and TCRdb's table has in-frame clones only and misses some. The specimen's table records some 43,000 clones. The sequence came from a woman aged 25 to 39 in good health and CMV-seronegative. V and J are TRBV6-5 and TRBJ2-1; D is possibly TRBD2 (6 bases). The sequenced sample was PBMCs. CDR3 coding DNA: TGTGCCAGCAGTCCTACGGGACTCTCCGACAATGAGCAGTTCTTC. Its protein is CASSPTGLSDNEQFF.